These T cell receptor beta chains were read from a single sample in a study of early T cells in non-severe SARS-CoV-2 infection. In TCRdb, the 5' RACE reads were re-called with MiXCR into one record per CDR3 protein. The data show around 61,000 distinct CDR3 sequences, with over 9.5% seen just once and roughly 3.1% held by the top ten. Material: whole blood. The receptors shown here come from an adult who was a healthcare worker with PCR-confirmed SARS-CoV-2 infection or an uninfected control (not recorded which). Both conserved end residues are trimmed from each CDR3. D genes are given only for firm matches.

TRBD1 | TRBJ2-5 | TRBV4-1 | ASSQLPPGTGREETQY
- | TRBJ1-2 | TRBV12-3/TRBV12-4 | ASTTQGYGYT
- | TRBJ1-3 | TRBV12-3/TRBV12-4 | ASSWGGGGVGSGNTIY
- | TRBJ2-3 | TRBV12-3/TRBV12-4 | ASRKLEEGTDTQY
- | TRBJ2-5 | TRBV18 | ASASGGGAQY
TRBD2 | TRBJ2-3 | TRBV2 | ASSAGGPADTQY
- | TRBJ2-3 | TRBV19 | ASSAGSNTDTQY
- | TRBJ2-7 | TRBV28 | ASSFGSSKQY
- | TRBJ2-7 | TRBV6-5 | ASSSGPSPLRSSMGGYEQY
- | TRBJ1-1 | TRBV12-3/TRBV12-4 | ASSWVRDAF
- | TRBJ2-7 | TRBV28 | GGRVSLYEQY
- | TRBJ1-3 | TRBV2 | ASSDGGNTIY
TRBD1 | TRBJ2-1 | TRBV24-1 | ATSEPTGDYNEQF
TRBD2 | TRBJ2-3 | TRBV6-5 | ASSSPGTRKEY
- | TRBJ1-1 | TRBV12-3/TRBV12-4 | ASSSYRDRDTEAF
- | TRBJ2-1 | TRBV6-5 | ASSYYGTTAGEQF
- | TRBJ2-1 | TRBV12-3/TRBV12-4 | ASSRGAGGDEQF
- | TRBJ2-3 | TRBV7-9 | ASSLERGSTDTQY
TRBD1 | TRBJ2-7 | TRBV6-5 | ASSPPGQRFHEQY
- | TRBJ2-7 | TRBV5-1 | ASSWGESYEQY
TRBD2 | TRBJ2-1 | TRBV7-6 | ASSLGSGSIEQF
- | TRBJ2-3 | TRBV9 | ASSVSQGADTQY
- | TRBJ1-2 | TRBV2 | ATSGELGTDYT
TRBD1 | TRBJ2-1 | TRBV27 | ATKSGTGGGEQF
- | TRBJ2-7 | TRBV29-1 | SAEMTGYEQY
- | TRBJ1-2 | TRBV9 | ASSVSDGGYT
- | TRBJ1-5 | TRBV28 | ASRKGSYYSNQPQH
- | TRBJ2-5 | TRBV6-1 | ASSETGGPVETQY
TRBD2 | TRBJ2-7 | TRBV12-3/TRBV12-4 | ASSSREKQY
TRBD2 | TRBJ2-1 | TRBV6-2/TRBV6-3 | ASSVAGLLGNEQF
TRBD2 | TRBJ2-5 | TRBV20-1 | SARLAGGRGETQY
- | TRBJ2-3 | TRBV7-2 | ASSSVGATDTQY
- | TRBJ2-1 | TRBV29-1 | SVPTGNYEQF
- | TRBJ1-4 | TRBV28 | ASTARQEKLF
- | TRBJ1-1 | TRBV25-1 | ASSESGRLNTEAF
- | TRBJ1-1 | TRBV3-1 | ASSLSQRNTEAF
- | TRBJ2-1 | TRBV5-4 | ASSLDPGSYNEQF
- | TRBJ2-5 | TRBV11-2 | ASSLEGRNQETQY
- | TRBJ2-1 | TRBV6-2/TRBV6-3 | ASSYNLPLRGPSYNEQF
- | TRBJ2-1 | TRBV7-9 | ASTTDLPQRNEQF
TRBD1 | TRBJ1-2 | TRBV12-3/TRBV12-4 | ASSFGAGGLYGYT
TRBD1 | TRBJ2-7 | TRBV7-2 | ASSRTGYEQY
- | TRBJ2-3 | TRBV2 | ASSGVLTSSTDTQY